The 20 T cell receptor beta chains presented below share a single source sample, sequenced in a study of graft-versus-host responses after intestinal transplantation. Data came from immunoSEQ multiplex PCR; TCRdb stores just in-frame clones and leaves some out. Of 95,000 to 150,000 clones detected, 90% to 95% appear once; the ten largest clones hold over 0.1%. These receptors are not linked to any known antigen. Source: unstimulated CD4+ T cells sorted from spleen or lymph node cells, taken before intestinal transplant. These receptors were collected from a human donor who received an intestinal transplant.

In its sample, this clone was seen once. V gene TRBV15 combines with J gene TRBJ1-1; TRBD1 might be the D (6 bases). Germline CDR1 reads LNHNV; CDR2 reads YYDKDF (reference sequence). The CDR3 length is 14 residues. Trimming removed 5 bases from V and 1 base from J, with 11 bases in between. CDR3 bases: TGTGCCACCAGCCCCCGGACAGCGAACACTGAAGCTTTCTTT. It encodes CATSPRTANTEAFF.

The chain recombines TRBV6-1 with TRBJ2-7; no firm D call. From germline, CDR1 is MNHNS and CDR2 SASEGT. V lost 6 bases and J lost 3, with 12 bases in between. CDR3 length: 13 amino acids. This chain's CDR3 is CASRRISIYEQYF. CDR3 nucleotides: TGTGCCAGCAGGCGGATCTCTATCTACGAGCAGTACTTC.

V usage is TRBV7-8 and J usage is TRBJ2-1; weak D call: TRBD1 (5 bases). CDR1 SGHVS and CDR2 FQNEAQ come from the germline V gene. The CDR3 has 13 residues. Deletions cut 1 base from V and 9 bases from J, with 10 bases between. The CDR3 loop is CASSLVGVGEQFF. The DNA of the CDR3 is TGTGCCAGCAGCTTAGTAGGGGTGGGTGAGCAGTTCTTC.

The chain has TRBV27 and TRBJ2-5, with D perhaps TRBD1 or TRBD2 (7 bases each). The CDR3 runs 14 residues. Trimming left V 7 bases short and J 9 bases short, with 21 bases between. Per the germline V gene, CDR1 is MNHEY and CDR2 is SMNVEV (reference sequence). The CDR3 nucleotides are TGTGCCAGCAAGGGGGCGGGTAGGGAGGGACCCCAGTACTTC. Amino acids: CASKGAGREGPQYF.

This chain uses TRBV6-1 with TRBJ1-5; D is possibly TRBD1 (6 bases). Between the trimmed V and J ends, which lost 6 bases and 2 bases, there was a span of 11 bases. The CDR3 extends over 14 amino acids. Germline-derived CDR1 and CDR2 are MNHNS and SASEGT. This CDR3 is CASSFNRGNQPQHF. In DNA form, the CDR3 reads TGTGCCAGCAGCTTTAACAGGGGCAATCAGCCCCAGCATTTT.

The V call is TRBV19, the J call TRBJ2-7; 8 bases align to TRBD1. Germline assignment: CDR1 LNHDA and CDR2 SQIVND (reference sequence). Trimming cost V 5 bases and J 1 base; bases outside gene matches: 7. The CDR3 spans 15 residues. CDR3 amino acids: CASSSVGTGSYEQYF. CDR3 coding DNA: TGTGCCAGTAGTTCTGTAGGGACAGGTTCCTACGAGCAGTACTTC. The full variable domain, rest sourced from reference TRBV19 and TRBJ2-7, is DGGITQSPKYLFRKEGQNVTLSCEQNLNHDAMYWYRQDPGQGLRLIYYSQIVNDFQKGDIAEGYSVSREKKESFPLTVTSAQKNPTAFYLCASSSVGTGSYEQYFGPGTRLTVT.

The J gene is TRBJ1-1, the V gene TRBV27; no definite D call. This CDR3 has 13 residues. V lost 6 bases, J lost 3 bases, and 11 bases lay in between. Germline CDR1 reads MNHEY; CDR2 reads SMNVEV (reference sequence). The CDR3, as DNA: TGTGCCAGCAGACCCATCGGGTACACTGAAGCTTTCTTT. Encoded protein: CASRPIGYTEAFF.

The rearrangement joins TRBV30 to TRBJ2-7, with D possibly TRBD1 on 6 matching bases. CDR1 and CDR2 from the germline V gene are GTSNPN and SVGIG (reference sequence). The CDR3 extends over 13 amino acids. V was shortened by 0 bases and J by 0 bases, with 6 bases between the two germline ends. The CDR3 is CAWSVDSSYEQYF. The CDR3 DNA is TGTGCCTGGAGTGTGGACAGCTCCTACGAGCAGTACTTC.

The rearrangement uses TRBV2 and TRBJ1-4; D is perhaps TRBD1 (6 bases). Germline assignment: CDR1 SNHLY and CDR2 FYNNEI. Trimming removed 7 bases at V and 5 bases at J, with 20 bases between. CDR3 size: 16 residues. The CDR3 coding sequence is TGTGCCAGCAACGAGGACAGCTCTAGGTTCAATGAAAAACTGTTTTTT. It yields the protein CASNEDSSRFNEKLFF.

V usage is TRBV21-1 and J usage is TRBJ2-3; the D call of TRBD2 is as the table states it, not checked on the DNA. TRBV21-1 is deemed a pseudogene. The CDR3 runs to 18 residues. CDR3 region: CASSKGKTSGEYTDTQYF. In DNA, the CDR3 is TGTGCCAGCAGCAAAGGGAAGACTAGCGGGGAATACACAGATACGCAGTATTTT.

The chain links TRBV29-1 to TRBJ2-3, with D perhaps matching TRBD2 (6 bases). This CDR3 contains 14 residues. The V end was cut by 4 bases, the J end by 5 bases, with 16 bases between. The germline V gene encodes CDR1 SQVTM and CDR2 ANQGSEA. This CDR3 reads CSVARAVGGDTQYF. DNA of the CDR3: TGCAGCGTTGCAAGGGCGGTGGGGGGAGATACGCAGTATTTT.

The V call is TRBV4-1, the J call TRBJ2-3; the match to TRBD2 covers 11 bases. This CDR3 region has 17 residues. With 1 base clipped from V and 5 bases from J, the junction kept 8 bases outside the gene matches. CDR1 is MGHRA and CDR2 is YSYEKL in the germline V gene. The CDR3, as DNA: TGCGCCAGCAGCCAAGGGGTATTAGCGGGAGGGGTAGATACGCAGTATTTT. Protein sequence: CASSQGVLAGGVDTQYF.

This chain uses TRBV6-4 with TRBJ1-1; 7 nucleotides match TRBD1. Germline V CDR1 and CDR2: MRHNA, SNTAGT. The CDR3 contains 13 residues. Germline trimming cut 0 bases from V and 9 bases from J; bases unmatched to any gene: 4. CDR3 sequence reads: CASSDSRGLQAFF. DNA for the CDR3: TGTGCCAGCAGTGACTCAAGGGGGCTGCAAGCTTTCTTT.

The rearrangement links TRBV29-1 to TRBJ1-4; D gene unclear. The ends were cut back, 7 bases at V and 0 bases at J, with 12 bases in the middle. Germline CDR1 reads SQVTM; CDR2 reads ANQGSEA. The CDR3 runs 14 residues. CDR3 sequence reads: CSARRSATNEKLFF. In DNA form, the CDR3 reads TGCAGCGCCCGCCGCTCTGCAACTAATGAAAAACTGTTTTTT.

This clone was recorded once. This sequence joins TRBV28 and TRBJ2-1; D might be TRBD1 or TRBD2, each matching 6 bases. This CDR3 has 15 amino acids. Germline loops: CDR1 MDHEN, CDR2 SYDVKM. V lost 1 base and J 9 bases, leaving 16 bases between the germline ends. CDR3 region: CASSLYSVGGREQFF. The CDR3 DNA reads TGTGCCAGCAGTTTATACAGCGTAGGGGGGCGTGAGCAGTTCTTC. The whole variable domain, filled in from reference TRBV28 and TRBJ2-1, reads DVKVTQSSRYLVKRTGEKVFLECVQDMDHENMFWYRQDPGLGLRLIYFSYDVKMKEKGDIPEGYSVSREKKERFSLILESASTNQTSMYLCASSLYSVGGREQFFGPGTRLTVL.

The V and J genes are TRBV18 and TRBJ1-4; D unresolved. Trimming removed 1 base at V and 5 bases at J, with 8 bases between. The CDR3 consists of 14 residues. Germline values: CDR1 KGHSH, CDR2 LQKENI. CDR3 sequence: CASSPRGENEKLFF. The DNA of the CDR3 is TGTGCCAGCTCACCACGGGGAGAAAATGAAAAACTGTTTTTT.

The chain couples TRBV7-8 to TRBJ1-1; 7 nucleotides align to TRBD1. V gave up 4 bases and J gave up 1 base; unmatched junction bases: 3. Germline-derived CDR1 and CDR2 are SGHVS and FQNEAQ. The CDR3 extends over 14 amino acids. In DNA, the CDR3 is TGTGCCAGCAGCTCCTGGGACAGGAACACTGAAGCTTTCTTT. The encoded protein is CASSSWDRNTEAFF.

The rearrangement links TRBV6-5 to TRBJ1-1; TRBD1 agrees at 8 bases. In germline, CDR1 is MNHEY, CDR2 SVGAGI. The CDR3 spans 14 residues. Unmatched junction bases numbered 4, after V lost 0 bases and J lost 7 bases. The CDR3 protein is CASSYSDRASEAFF. The DNA of the CDR3 is TGTGCCAGCAGTTACTCGGACAGGGCTAGTGAAGCTTTCTTT.

The chain links TRBV18 to TRBJ2-6; unclear D gene. The CDR3 contains 15 residues. V was pared by 6 bases and J by 0 bases, with 9 bases between. Looked up from germline, CDR1 is KGHSH and CDR2 is LQKENI. The CDR3 loop reads CASSESSSGANVLTF. CDR3 bases: TGTGCCAGCTCCGAAAGCAGCTCTGGGGCCAACGTCCTGACTTTC.

The chain employs TRBV29-1 and TRBJ2-1, with D perhaps TRBD2 (6 bases). Germline V CDR1 and CDR2: SQVTM, ANQGSEA. V lost 1 base and J lost 4, with 11 bases in between. The CDR3 loop spans 14 amino acids. CDR3 loop: CSVEGRAGYNEQFF. DNA for the CDR3: TGCAGCGTTGAAGGGAGGGCGGGGTACAATGAGCAGTTCTTC.